This T cell receptor beta chain was recovered during a study of shared clonotypes between healthy human individuals (dated by TCRdb to the early 2020s). A note on the overall study: A few men and two women, aged 18 to 49 years, made up the cohort. For each donor, CD4 naive and CD4 memory were each given three plates, CD8 naive was given two plates, and CD8 memory was given one plate. The study deeply sequenced blood TCR repertoires of five healthy adults to estimate repertoire size and the extent of clonotype sharing between individuals. Different laboratories and diverse techniques were used to prepare libraries and sequence TCR repertoires, to increase sequencing depth and limit assay-specific biases. Each donor's leukapheresis produced roughly between roughly 0.9 and 8.9 billion PBMCs.

Using the deep immunoSEQ assay, TCR CDR3 regions were amplified from genomic DNA by multiplex PCR. Extracted genomic DNA from each cell subset was spread evenly across all wells of several immunoSEQ 96-well plates, with each plate serving as a replicate. For sorted subsets, 150 to 250 ng genomic DNA, equal to about 30,000 T cell genomes, was loaded into each replicate PCR. Purified libraries were quantified with a Qubit 3.0 fluorometer, sized on a Bioanalyzer 2100, and re-quantified with the KAPA Library Quantification kit. Every immunoSEQ 96-well plate was sequenced on a separate single-read 150-cycle Illumina NextSeq 550 flow cell. The authors' analysis ran thus. The immunoSEQ output contained only junctional sequences without quality scores, so filtering could not match that applied to full-length reads. Sequences were annotated with PyIR, a Python wrapper for IgBLAST v1.9, using IMGT germline references to assign V/J genes and CDR3. Any read was removed if the V/J assignment was weak (E-value above 1e-6), the CDR3 was missing, or the read contained stop codons, out-of-frame junctions, or ambiguous translated residues. V3J clonotypes were defined by identical inferred V gene, J gene, and CDR3 amino acid sequence. The percentage overlap between two repertoires was calculated by dividing the number of shared unique clonotypes by the size of the smaller repertoire. RTK rarefaction, the Chao1 estimator, and Recon v2.1 estimates of unobserved clonotypes were used to assess repertoire richness. For all TCRbeta clonotypes obtained by the gDNA method from a few donors, generation probabilities were computed with OLGA. TCRdb took this table from immuneACCESS and kept in-frame rearrangements with V and J called. Such tables lack part of the clones; where checked against another copy, unresolved V genes explain under half of the gap, and the rest is unexplained. From that table come the V and J calls and clone size; the DNA was used to work out D and trimming. The sample includes under 600,000 clones, with more than 95% observed a single time. The ten biggest clones cover 0.25% to 0.35% of the sample.

What the research found in general, with its limitations: Sharing across a few donors was observed for around 5% of naive CD4, 3.5% of naive CD8, 2% to 2.5% of memory CD4, and about 0.38% of memory CD8 clonotypes. Based on pairwise subsampling, the degree of clonotype sharing among donors was expected to be affected by sequencing depth. Naive subsets generally had larger estimated clonotype richness than memory subsets. Sampling was restricted to blood, and TCR repertoires in tissues likely differ from the TCR repertoires found in blood. Because the study included a small number of donors, the genetic and exposure-history diversity represented was limited. Compared with non-shared clonotypes, clonotypes shared by all four sorted-subset donors had higher generation probabilities. Even with the large sequencing depth, rarefaction of the sorted-subset datasets indicated that sequencing was incomplete.

For the CD8 naive samples, CD45RO-negative cells were positively selected for CCR7, yielding a CD45RA+CCR7+ population from which TemRA cells were excluded. Donors were healthy HIV-negative adults with no recently reported acute infections or vaccinations. All donors were Caucasian adults living in Nashville, Tennessee, USA. Blood was obtained by leukapheresis, after which PBMCs were separated by Ficoll-Histopaque density gradient centrifugation and cryopreserved in liquid nitrogen vapor phase. Analytical flow cytometry was used to check the purity and quantity of every magnetically sorted T cell population. Genomic DNA was isolated from every sorted fraction and measured by UV absorbance on a Nanodrop 2000c. Points on this clone: Its antigen is currently not known. No quality values exist for individual bases; no much larger clone is one base distant.

From the cysteine up to the phenylalanine, the CDR3 has a length of 17 residues. Only the CDR3 part of the read is kept: 51 bases, read in frame from the first base. Per the germline V gene, SGHRS is the CDR1 and YFSETQ is the CDR2. Trimming removed 0 bases from V and 0 bases from J; the gene matches leave 9 bases unexplained. The sequence links TRBV5-1 to TRBJ2-7, with TRBD1 identical over 7 junction bases. The sample comprised naive CD8+ T cells sorted from blood. The cell subset or site label, read with the paper, signifies: CD45RA+CCR7+. This TCR was recovered from a man aged 25-40 years in good health. The CDR3 in this case is CASSLAPGQTSSYEQYF. The DNA reads as follows: TGCGCCAGCAGCTTGGCTCCGGGACAGACCTCCTCCTACGAGCAGTACTTC. The full variable domain, completed from the reference TRBV5-1 and TRBJ2-7 proteins outside the CDR3, reads KAGVTQTPRYLIKTRGQQVTLSCSPISGHRSVSWYQQTPGQGLQFLFEYFSETQRNKGNFPGRFSGRQFSNSRSEMNVSTLELGDSALYLCASSLAPGQTSSYEQYFGPGTRLTVT.